The source of this T cell receptor beta chain is a study of T cells expressing NK-cell markers. General study results and limits: Certain NKG2C+ T cell clones were expanded, and their HCMV specificity remained unclear. Each of a handful of donors carried dominant NKG2C+ clonotypes accounting for roughly 1.0-7.0% of CD8+ T cells.

The CDR3 is 14 amino acids. Each CDR3 protein gets one entry in TCRdb, which reprocessed the 5' RACE reads and gives no DNA. Here the sample table reports 160,000 or so distinct CDR3 sequences. With regard to this clonotype: Its cognate antigen is unknown.

The sample consisted of blood T cells: a sorted CD56 or NKG2C T cell subset, CD4+ or CD8+ T cells, or bulk PBMC T cells (not recorded which). The sequence was collected from a woman between 18 and 70 years old in good health. The chain joins TRBV12-3 or TRBV12-4 to TRBJ2-1; TCRdb calls TRBD1, which cannot be checked without DNA. The chain's CDR3 is CASSLTGNPREQFF.